These 30 T cell receptor beta chains were sequenced from one sample in a study of T cell clonotyping in hematopoietic cell transplantation. As to time point: recipient sample about 28 days before transplant, after cytoreduction. Repertoires were generated with immunoSEQ multiplex PCR, while TCRdb's copy carries only in-frame clones and drops some. The sample consists of roughly 24,000 clones, around 83% of them appearing once. Source: peripheral blood mononuclear cells, taken before stem cell transplant. All receptors derive from a woman aged 55-70 years with acute myeloid leukemia. Some clones in this sample may be carry-over from other donors' samples.

In this sample, this clone turned up once. The chain is built from TRBV28 and TRBJ1-4; no clear D gene. The CDR3 covers 16 residues. Trimming cost V 3 bases and J 1 base, with 12 bases left between them. CDR1 MDHEN and CDR2 SYDVKM come from the germline V gene. This chain's CDR3 is CASSLSSLLTNEKLFF. DNA for the CDR3: TGTGCCAGCAGTTTGTCGTCTCTGCTAACTAATGAAAAACTGTTTTTT.

The V and J genes are TRBV9 and TRBJ1-1; no firm D call. Germline CDR1 and CDR2: SGDLS and YYNGEE. Trimming took 1 base from V and 1 from J, leaving 8 bases between them. The CDR3 runs to 14 residues. DNA for the CDR3: TGTGCCAGCAGCGTAACTACCAGGAACACTGAAGCTTTCTTT. This sequence encodes CASSVTTRNTEAFF.

The chain recombines TRBV2 with TRBJ1-1; a possible D gene is TRBD1 (6 bases). V was shortened by 6 bases and J by 0 bases, with 14 bases between the two germline ends. This CDR3 has 15 residues. Germline lookup yields CDR1 SNHLY and CDR2 FYNNEI. In DNA, the CDR3 is TGTGCCAGCAGGGGGGAGACAGGTTTGAACACTGAAGCTTTCTTT. As protein: CASRGETGLNTEAFF.

J is TRBJ2-7 and V is TRBV28; tentatively, D is TRBD1 (6 bases). V lost 7 bases, J lost 2 bases, and 18 bases lay in between. The CDR3 runs to 15 residues. In germline, CDR1 is MDHEN, CDR2 SYDVKM. CDR3 region: CASTKGGIVTYEQYF. CDR3 DNA sequence: TGTGCCAGCACTAAAGGGGGAATCGTTACCTACGAGCAGTACTTC.

CDR3 protein: CASSLNVGPRDYEQYF. The CDR3 DNA sequence: TGTGCCAGCAGCTTAAATGTGGGACCGAGAGACTACGAGCAGTACTTC. This rearrangement joins TRBV7-8 to TRBJ2-7, with D possibly called TRBD1 or TRBD2 (5 bases each). There are 16 residues in the CDR3. Looked up from germline, CDR1 is SGHVS and CDR2 is FQNEAQ. V lost 2 bases, J lost 3 bases, and 17 bases lay in between.

The genes are TRBV11-1 and TRBJ2-7, with 9 bases fitting TRBD2. The V segment lost 1 base and the J segment 2 bases; nucleotides outside the gene matches: 3. The germline V gene has CDR1 SGHAT and CDR2 FQDESV (reference sequence). This CDR3 comprises 15 residues. The CDR3 DNA follows: TGTGCCAGCAGCTTAGTGGCGGGAGGGACCTACGAGCAGTACTTC. Protein sequence: CASSLVAGGTYEQYF.

V and J are TRBV9 and TRBJ2-2; D may be TRBD1 (5 bases). Between the trimmed V and J ends, which lost 1 base and 5 bases, there was a span of 12 bases. The CDR3 loop spans 15 amino acids. Germline loops: CDR1 SGDLS, CDR2 YYNGEE. The CDR3 coding sequence is TGTGCCAGCAGCGTACAGGAAGGGGTTACCGGGGAGCTGTTTTTT. Protein product: CASSVQEGVTGELFF.

The rearrangement joins TRBV19 to TRBJ1-2, with 7 positions matching TRBD1. Germline CDR1 is LNHDA and CDR2 is SQIVND (reference sequence). The CDR3 is 12 amino acids. Unmatched junction bases numbered 2, after V lost 8 bases and J lost 2 bases. CDR3 amino acids: CASADRNYGYTF. CDR3 bases: TGTGCCAGTGCGGACAGGAACTATGGCTACACCTTC.

V and J are TRBV7-3 and TRBJ2-3; D ambiguous. Trimming removed 0 bases at V and 2 bases at J, with 9 bases between. The CDR3 length is 15 residues. Per germline, CDR1 SGHTA and CDR2 FQGTGA. The CDR3 sequence is CASSLTGWYTDTQYF. The CDR3 DNA is TGTGCCAGCAGCTTAACGGGCTGGTACACAGATACGCAGTATTTT.

The genes are TRBV28 and TRBJ2-7; a possible D gene is TRBD2 (5 bases). This CDR3 contains 14 residues. V was clipped by 1 base and J by 6 bases, with 13 bases between them. Germline lookup yields CDR1 MDHEN and CDR2 SYDVKM. The CDR3: CASSLSGGFSEQYF. CDR3 sequence (DNA): TGTGCCAGCAGTTTATCTGGAGGTTTTTCCGAGCAGTACTTC.

The V and J genes are TRBV11-2 and TRBJ2-2; D possibly uses TRBD1 or TRBD2 (6 bases each). Trimming removed 0 bases at V and 7 bases at J, with 9 bases between. The length of the CDR3 is 14 residues. Germline lookup yields CDR1 SGHAT and CDR2 FQNNGV. The CDR3 protein is CASSLERGVGELFF. CDR3 nucleotide sequence: TGTGCCAGCAGCTTAGAGAGGGGGGTCGGGGAGCTGTTTTTT.

Only a few counts were recorded for this clone. The chain combines TRBV10-3 with TRBJ1-2; D call uncertain. Germline assignment: CDR1 ENHRY and CDR2 SYGVKD. The CDR3 loop spans 16 amino acids. The germline V and J ends were trimmed by 4 bases and 0 bases, with 15 bases remaining between them. The CDR3 nucleotides are TGTGCCATCAGTGCGTCGAATGTGGGAGCTAACTATGGCTACACCTTC. Translating gives CAISASNVGANYGYTF.

The chain uses TRBV29-1 and TRBJ1-2; D may be TRBD1 (6 bases). Germline V gives CDR1 SQVTM, CDR2 ANQGSEA. CDR3 size: 13 residues. V lost 4 bases to trimming and J lost 4 bases, with 13 bases between them. The CDR3 coding sequence is TGCAGCGTTGCCCCACAGGGTGGCTATGGCTACACCTTC. Amino acid sequence: CSVAPQGGYGYTF.

The chain is built from TRBV9 and TRBJ2-3, with TRBD1 as a possible D gene (5 bases). The V gene lost 2 bases and the J gene lost 2 bases, with 12 bases spanning the gap. Germline V gives CDR1 SGDLS, CDR2 YYNGEE. The CDR3 consists of 15 residues. This chain's CDR3 is CASSVVVGATDTQYF. The CDR3 bases are TGTGCCAGCAGCGTCGTTGTAGGGGCCACAGATACGCAGTATTTT.

The chain combines TRBV27 with TRBJ2-7; possibly TRBD2 for D (6 bases). This CDR3 has 17 amino acids. CDR1 MNHEY and CDR2 SMNVEV come from the germline V gene (reference sequence). With 5 bases removed from V and 0 bases from J, the gap between germline ends came to 20 bases. CDR3 in amino acids: CASSPRPSLALSYEQYF. Here the CDR3 DNA reads TGTGCCAGCAGTCCCCGCCCGTCCCTAGCGCTCTCCTACGAGCAGTACTTC.

The chain joins TRBV4-3 to TRBJ1-5, with D possibly matching TRBD1 (5 bases). This CDR3 has 18 amino acids. V lost 5 bases and J 3 bases, leaving 23 bases between the germline ends. The germline CDR1 and CDR2 sequences are LGHNA and YSLEER. The DNA of the CDR3 is TGCGCCAGCAGCTTACAACCCGGGGCAGGGCCCTACAATCAGCCCCAGCATTTT. Protein sequence: CASSLQPGAGPYNQPQHF.

V and J are TRBV28 and TRBJ1-2; 7 bases are a match to TRBD1. There are 13 residues in the CDR3. Unmatched junction bases numbered 4, after V lost 5 bases and J lost 4 bases. Germline CDR1 reads MDHEN; CDR2 reads SYDVKM. CDR3 sequence: CASSRQGVYGYTF. In DNA form, the CDR3 reads TGTGCCAGCAGTCGACAGGGAGTCTATGGCTACACCTTC.

This clone was detected only once. The chain combines TRBV27 with TRBJ1-5; 8 bases align to TRBD1. Germline V lookup: CDR1 MNHEY, CDR2 SMNVEV (reference sequence). The CDR3 is 14 amino acids. V was pared by 6 bases and J by 6 bases, with 7 bases of the junction left unmatched. CDR3 loop: CASSRTGKGQPQHF. CDR3 nucleotide sequence: TGTGCCAGCAGCCGGACAGGGAAAGGTCAGCCCCAGCATTTT.

The rearrangement uses TRBV6-5 and TRBJ2-5; TRBD2 matches at 8 bases. The germline V gene has CDR1 MNHEY and CDR2 SVGAGI. The CDR3 has 14 amino acids. Unmatched junction bases numbered 10, after V lost 6 bases and J lost 7 bases. This CDR3 reads CASRSNDGRGTQYF. CDR3 nucleotide sequence: TGTGCCAGCAGATCCAACGACGGGAGGGGGACCCAGTACTTC.

This rearrangement joins TRBV25-1 to TRBJ2-1; TRBD2 aligns across 13 bases. Germline values: CDR1 MGHDK, CDR2 SYGVNS. V dropped 6 bases and J dropped 4; count of bases not matched to a gene: 9. CDR3 size: 17 residues. The CDR3 DNA follows: TGTGCCAGCAGCCCCCAGGGGACTAGCGGGACTTACAATGAGCAGTTCTTC. Residues: CASSPQGTSGTYNEQFF.

This chain joins TRBV11-2 and TRBJ1-2, with D possibly matching TRBD1 (5 bases). V was trimmed by 0 bases and J by 6 bases, leaving 5 bases between them. Germline CDR1 is SGHAT and CDR2 is FQNNGV. The length of the CDR3 is 12 residues. CDR3 bases: TGTGCCAGCAGCTTAGAAGGGGATGGCTACACCTTC. The encoded protein is CASSLEGDGYTF.

The V and J genes are TRBV28 and TRBJ2-7, with 12 positions matching TRBD2. This CDR3 has 15 amino acids. Losses at the gene ends were 6 bases for V and 4 bases for J; bases not matched to a gene: 7. CDR1 and CDR2 from the germline V gene are MDHEN and SYDVKM. The DNA of the CDR3 is TGTGCCAGCAGCCCTACTAGCGGGAGGCCGTACGAGCAGTACTTC. The encoded protein is CASSPTSGRPYEQYF.

The V call is TRBV7-3, the J call TRBJ2-1, with D perhaps TRBD2 (5 bases). Trimming pared 3 bases from V and 9 bases from J, leaving 12 bases between. Germline V gene sequence: CDR1 SGHTA, CDR2 FQGTGA. The CDR3 spans 13 residues. CDR3 protein: CASSFPPEGEQFF. CDR3 DNA sequence: TGTGCCAGCAGCTTCCCCCCCGAGGGTGAGCAGTTCTTC.

A word on this clone: A junction boundary mismatches the germline segment, possibly from a read error. The CDR3 reads CASSLAGGGTNTQYF. In DNA form, the CDR3 reads TGTGCCAGCAGCTTGGCGGGGGGAGGCACAAATACGCAGTATTTT. This chain joins TRBV7-8 and TRBJ2-3; 8 bases line up with TRBD2. The germline gives CDR1 SGHVS, CDR2 FQNEAQ. The CDR3 totals 15 residues. Filled out from reference TRBV7-8 and TRBJ2-3, the complete variable domain reads GAGVSQSPRYKVAKRGQDVALRCDPISGHVSLFWYQQALGQGPEFLTYFQNEAQLDKSGLPSDRFFAERPEGSVSTLKIQRTQQEDSAVYLCASSLAGGGTNTQYFGPGTRLTVL.

The chain recombines TRBV27 with TRBJ1-1, with 8 bases matching TRBD1. This CDR3 comprises 12 residues. J lost 11 bases, V lost 8 bases, and 10 bases had no gene match. CDR1 and CDR2 (germline): MNHEY, SMNVEV (reference sequence). CDR3 nucleotide sequence: TGTGCCAGCGGTCCAGGGGGCAGGGCGGCTTTCTTT. It yields the protein CASGPGGRAAFF.

V and J are TRBV5-6 and TRBJ1-1, with 10 bases that match TRBD1. The CDR3 covers 13 residues. Germline V lookup: CDR1 SGHDT, CDR2 YYEEEE. J lost 4 bases, V lost 4 bases, and 1 base had no gene match. DNA for the CDR3: TGTGCCAGCAGCCGGGACAGGGGCACTGAAGCTTTCTTT. Encoded protein: CASSRDRGTEAFF.

CDR3 region: CASSYRGPPETQYF. The DNA for the CDR3 is TGTGCCAGTAGTTACAGGGGGCCCCCAGAGACCCAGTACTTC. This rearrangement joins TRBV19 to TRBJ2-5; 9 bases align to TRBD1. This CDR3 spans 14 amino acids. V trimming: 5 bases; J trimming: 4 bases; junction bases outside the gene matches: 5. The V gene's germline CDR1 is LNHDA and CDR2 SQIVND (reference sequence).

The chain employs TRBV19 and TRBJ2-2, with TRBD2 identical over 11 bases. V was pared by 3 bases and J by 4 bases, with 4 bases of the junction left unmatched. CDR3 length equals 16 residues. Germline-derived CDR1 and CDR2 are LNHDA and SQIVND (reference sequence). The DNA of the CDR3 is TGTGCCAGTAGTATCAAGACTAGCGGGGTCACCGGGGAGCTGTTTTTT. Amino acids: CASSIKTSGVTGELFF. The entire variable domain, with the rest obtained from reference TRBV19 and TRBJ2-2, is as follows: DGGITQSPKYLFRKEGQNVTLSCEQNLNHDAMYWYRQDPGQGLRLIYYSQIVNDFQKGDIAEGYSVSREKKESFPLTVTSAQKNPTAFYLCASSIKTSGVTGELFFGEGSRLTVL.

This clone was recorded a few times. V and J are TRBV7-2 and TRBJ1-1; D not certain. The CDR3 is made up of 13 amino acids. Germline CDR1 is SGHTA and CDR2 is FQGNSA. Trimming pared 3 bases from V and 0 bases from J, leaving 5 bases between. CDR3 nucleotides: TGTGCCAGCAGCTTTCAACTGAACACTGAAGCTTTCTTT. Its translation: CASSFQLNTEAFF. Supplemented by reference TRBV7-2 and TRBJ1-1, the full variable domain reads GAGVSQSPSNKVTEKGKDVELRCDPISGHTALYWYRQSLGQGLEFLIYFQGNSAPDKSGLPSDRFSAERTGGSVSTLTIQRTQQEDSAVYLCASSFQLNTEAFFGQGTRLTVV.

This clone was detected once. The gene calls are TRBV6-5 and TRBJ2-1, with D unresolved. The CDR3 is made up of 12 amino acids. V dropped 8 bases and J dropped 4 bases, with 9 bases sitting between them. Germline-derived CDR1 and CDR2 are MNHEY and SVGAGI. CDR3 loop: CASGTSYNEQFF. In DNA, the CDR3 is TGTGCCAGCGGTACTTCGTACAATGAGCAGTTCTTC.